This entry lists 10 T cell receptor beta chains sequenced from one sample in a study of cytomegalovirus exposure and HLA in healthy donors. Using immunoSEQ multiplex PCR, the repertoire was profiled, and TCRdb retains in-frame clones only, with some absent. The sample holds 160,000 or so clones, more than 75% seen once. The sample comprised PBMCs. The origin of the receptors is a man between 18 and 35 years old in good health and CMV-seronegative.

The chain combines TRBV2 with TRBJ2-5; 8 bases line up with TRBD2. The CDR3 sequence is 13 residues long. Germline V gene sequence: CDR1 SNHLY, CDR2 FYNNEI. V was pared by 8 bases and J by 5 bases, with 7 bases of the junction left unmatched. The CDR3: CASADPSGETQYF. The CDR3 DNA sequence: TGTGCCAGCGCAGACCCTAGCGGGGAGACCCAGTACTTC.

The chain carries TRBV6-5 and TRBJ2-7; D might be TRBD2 (5 bases). Germline CDR1 reads MNHEY; CDR2 reads SVGAGI. V was shortened by 0 bases and J by 1 base, with 7 bases between the two germline ends. The CDR3 is 14 amino acids. For the CDR3, the DNA is TGTGCCAGCAGTTACTCGCAGCGGTCCTACGAGCAGTACTTC. Protein product: CASSYSQRSYEQYF.

CDR3 sequence (DNA): TGTGCCAGCTCCCAATCTCAGGGTTATGAGCAGTTCTTC. Amino acid sequence: CASSQSQGYEQFF. The V call is TRBV18, the J call TRBJ2-1; D may be TRBD1 (5 bases). Germline V CDR1 and CDR2: KGHSH, LQKENI. V lost 6 bases to trimming and J lost 8 bases, with 14 bases between them. The CDR3 has 13 amino acids.

V and J are TRBV28 and TRBJ2-1; 7 bases are a match to TRBD1. Germline V gene sequence: CDR1 MDHEN, CDR2 SYDVKM. The CDR3 has 16 amino acids. Unmatched junction bases numbered 11, after V lost 5 bases and J lost 4 bases. This CDR3 reads CASSPDRDSWYNEQFF. The CDR3 coding sequence is TGTGCCAGCAGTCCGGACCGGGACAGCTGGTACAATGAGCAGTTCTTC.

The chain is built from TRBV28 and TRBJ2-2; 10 positions match TRBD1. Unmatched junction bases numbered 10, after V lost 7 bases and J lost 5 bases. The CDR3 totals 16 residues. Germline V gene lookup returns CDR1 MDHEN and CDR2 SYDVKM. CDR3: CASTKTGGSGTGELFF. The CDR3 nucleotides read TGTGCCAGCACCAAGACAGGGGGCTCGGGAACCGGGGAGCTGTTTTTT.

This chain links TRBV25-1 with TRBJ1-2; D is ambiguous. V was clipped by 5 bases and J by 4 bases, with 8 bases between them. From germline, CDR1 is MGHDK and CDR2 SYGVNS. The CDR3 loop spans 12 amino acids. The CDR3 DNA reads as TGTGCCAGCAGTCAAAGCCTCTATGGCTACACCTTC. It is translated as CASSQSLYGYTF.

The chain couples TRBV18 to TRBJ2-6; a weak D match, TRBD1 (5 bases). The V gene's germline CDR1 is KGHSH and CDR2 LQKENI. V dropped 4 bases and J dropped 0 bases, with 13 bases sitting between them. CDR3 length: 17 residues. The CDR3 coding sequence is TGTGCCAGCTCACTCAAACAGGCTCTCTCTGGGGCCAACGTCCTGACTTTC. This codes for CASSLKQALSGANVLTF.

This clone was observed once. This sequence joins TRBV27 and TRBJ2-1; D is undetermined. With 0 bases removed from V and 1 base from J, the gap between germline ends came to 7 bases. Germline-derived CDR1 and CDR2 are MNHEY and SMNVEV (reference sequence). The CDR3 is made up of 15 amino acids. The CDR3 sequence is CASSLSRFSYNEQFF. The CDR3 DNA follows: TGTGCCAGCAGTTTATCGAGGTTTTCCTACAATGAGCAGTTCTTC.

This chain uses TRBV1 with TRBJ2-1; the table assigns TRBD2, which was not confirmed against the DNA. TRBV1 is classified as a pseudogene. The CDR3 consists of 19 residues. For the CDR3, the DNA is TGCACCAGCAGCCAAGATGATCAAACTAGCGAAGAATCCTACAATGAGCAGTTCTTC. This gives the protein CTSSQDDQTSEESYNEQFF.

This chain joins TRBV5-1 and TRBJ2-7; a weak D match, TRBD2 (6 bases). Trimming removed 4 bases at V and 3 bases at J, with 26 bases between. The germline gives CDR1 SGHRS, CDR2 YFSETQ. CDR3 size: 18 residues. This CDR3 reads CASSGESGRRASIYEQYF. DNA for the CDR3: TGCGCCAGCAGCGGAGAATCGGGCCGGAGGGCATCAATCTACGAGCAGTACTTC. Complete variable domain (other parts from reference TRBV5-1 and TRBJ2-7): KAGVTQTPRYLIKTRGQQVTLSCSPISGHRSVSWYQQTPGQGLQFLFEYFSETQRNKGNFPGRFSGRQFSNSRSEMNVSTLELGDSALYLCASSGESGRRASIYEQYFGPGTRLTVT.